One and the same sample provided the 27 T cell receptor beta chains below, sequenced in a study of cytomegalovirus exposure and HLA in healthy donors. The study ran its PCR with 60 Vbeta and 13 Jbeta primers. This table comes from immunoSEQ multiplex PCR, and its TCRdb copy is limited to in-frame clones, with some not included. The sample has around 150,000 clones, 70% to 90% seen once. The specimen sequenced was PBMCs. These TCRs come from a man between 35 and 55 years old in good health and CMV-seronegative.

The chain recombines TRBV7-2 with TRBJ2-7, with 7 nucleotides matching TRBD2. V was pared by 5 bases and J by 3 bases, with 10 bases of the junction left unmatched. CDR1 and CDR2 from the germline V gene are SGHTA and FQGNSA. The CDR3 is 15 amino acids. CDR3 region: CASSTTSGGLYEQYF. As DNA, the CDR3 is TGTGCCAGCAGCACGACCTCGGGAGGACTCTACGAGCAGTACTTC. The whole variable domain, remainder taken from reference TRBV7-2 and TRBJ2-7, is GAGVSQSPSNKVTEKGKDVELRCDPISGHTALYWYRQSLGQGLEFLIYFQGNSAPDKSGLPSDRFSAERTGGSVSTLTIQRTQQEDSAVYLCASSTTSGGLYEQYFGPGTRLTVT.

The J gene is TRBJ2-5, the V gene TRBV5-6; the match to TRBD1 covers 8 bases. Germline loops: CDR1 SGHDT, CDR2 YYEEEE. V dropped 5 bases and J dropped 2; count of bases not matched to a gene: 5. This CDR3 has 14 amino acids. CDR3 bases: TGTGCCAGCAGGCAACGGACAGGGCAAGAGACCCAGTACTTC. Residues: CASRQRTGQETQYF.

The rearrangement links TRBV6-1 to TRBJ2-5, with 12 bases identical to TRBD2. The CDR3 spans 15 residues. Per germline, CDR1 MNHNS and CDR2 SASEGT. Germline trimming cut 10 bases from V and 2 bases from J; bases unmatched to any gene: 8. The chain's CDR3 is CAIKPGLAGQETQYF. CDR3 coding DNA: TGTGCCATCAAACCTGGACTAGCGGGACAAGAGACCCAGTACTTC.

The rearrangement links TRBV27 to TRBJ2-5; 13 positions match TRBD2. Per the germline V gene, CDR1 is MNHEY and CDR2 is SMNVEV (reference sequence). The CDR3 runs to 14 residues. V shed 6 bases, J shed 4 bases, and the junction held 2 bases outside the gene matches. The CDR3 region is CASSGLAGVETQYF. The CDR3 nucleotides are TGTGCCAGCAGCGGACTAGCGGGGGTAGAGACCCAGTACTTC.

This clone was seen only a few times. The chain is built from TRBV11-1 and TRBJ1-2; unclear D gene. Between the trimmed V and J ends, which lost 5 bases and 4 bases, there was a span of 8 bases. Germline V lookup: CDR1 SGHAT, CDR2 FQDESV (reference sequence). The CDR3 is 12 residues long. In DNA form, the CDR3 reads TGTGCCAGCAGCCAGGAAACCTATGGCTACACCTTC. It yields the protein CASSQETYGYTF.

J is TRBJ1-4 and V is TRBV9; TRBD1 agrees at 9 bases. V gave up 4 bases and J gave up 4 bases; unmatched junction bases: 5. The CDR3 contains 15 residues. CDR1 and CDR2 (germline): SGDLS, YYNGEE. CDR3 nucleotide sequence: TGTGCCAGCAGCCCCTCGACAGGGGGTAATGAAAAACTGTTTTTT. Translated, it gives CASSPSTGGNEKLFF.

The chain joins TRBV4-1 to TRBJ2-7, with TRBD1 as a possible D gene (6 bases). Trimming removed 4 bases at V and 2 bases at J, with 15 bases between. This CDR3 is 15 amino acids long. In germline, CDR1 is MGHRA, CDR2 YSYEKL. CDR3 sequence reads: CASSPGAGATYEQYF. As DNA, the CDR3 is TGCGCCAGCAGCCCCGGGGCAGGGGCAACCTACGAGCAGTACTTC.

In DNA, the CDR3 is TGTGCCAGCAGCTTGGGTTGGCTAGCGGGAGGGCACCAAGAGACCCAGTACTTC. It specifies CASSLGWLAGGHQETQYF. This chain uses TRBV11-2 with TRBJ2-5; 12 nucleotides align to TRBD2. This CDR3 has 18 residues. CDR1 is SGHAT, CDR2 FQNNGV, per germline. The trim removed 3 bases at V and 0 bases at J, leaving 8 bases unmatched.

The chain employs TRBV30 and TRBJ2-3; 7 bases match TRBD2. The CDR3 is 14 amino acids. Germline V gene sequence: CDR1 GTSNPN, CDR2 SVGIG (reference sequence). The trim removed 3 bases at V and 1 base at J, leaving 4 bases unmatched. The CDR3 DNA reads TGTGCCTGGAGCCATGGGGGGGGCACAGATACGCAGTATTTT. It translates to CAWSHGGGTDTQYF.

V usage is TRBV6-1 and J usage is TRBJ2-7, with a tentative D call TRBD2 (6 bases). Per the germline V gene, CDR1 is MNHNS and CDR2 is SASEGT. Trimming removed 2 bases from V and 0 bases from J, with 11 bases in between. There are 15 residues in the CDR3. The CDR3 DNA reads TGTGCCAGCAGTGAATTTGGGGGGAGCTCCTACGAGCAGTACTTC. This gives the protein CASSEFGGSSYEQYF.

The chain recombines TRBV18 with TRBJ1-5, with D tentatively TRBD1 (5 bases). Trimming took 0 bases from V and 11 from J, leaving 11 bases between them. Germline CDR1 reads KGHSH; CDR2 reads LQKENI. This CDR3 region has 13 residues. CDR3 amino acids: CASSPPAGVAQHF. In DNA, the CDR3 is TGTGCCAGCTCACCACCGGCGGGGGTGGCCCAGCATTTT.

In DNA, the CDR3 is TGTGCCAGCAGCTCGGGACTAGCGGGTGAGACCCAGTACTTC. Amino acids: CASSSGLAGETQYF. The gene calls are TRBV7-6 and TRBJ2-5; 12 positions match TRBD2. With V trimmed by 4 bases and J by 5 bases, 2 bases remained unmatched. The CDR3 is made up of 14 amino acids. Germline CDR1 and CDR2: SGHVS and FNYEAQ.

V and J are TRBV27 and TRBJ2-5, with D perhaps matching TRBD1 (6 bases). The J call may be mistaken, given a closer DNA end match to TRBJ2-7. There are 15 residues in the CDR3. Germline V gives CDR1 MNHEY, CDR2 SMNVEV (reference sequence). In nucleotides, the CDR3 is TGTGCCAGCAGTCCTCGGACCCCGAGGGGGTCCGAGCAGTACTTC. Translation gives CASSPRTPRGSEQYF.

The chain combines TRBV6-1 with TRBJ1-5; a weak D match, TRBD1 (5 bases). This CDR3 has 15 residues. The germline gives CDR1 MNHNS, CDR2 SASEGT. Trimming took 1 base from V and 5 from J, leaving 12 bases between them. CDR3: CASSEVFTGYQPQHF. The CDR3 DNA sequence: TGTGCCAGCAGTGAAGTATTCACAGGTTATCAGCCCCAGCATTTT.

The chain couples TRBV5-1 to TRBJ2-5; 9 bases map to TRBD2. The CDR3 length is 16 residues. V dropped 4 bases and J dropped 3; count of bases not matched to a gene: 10. Germline V CDR1 and CDR2: SGHRS, YFSETQ. The CDR3 here is CASSDLAGGQKETQYF. The CDR3 DNA sequence: TGCGCCAGCAGCGATTTGGCGGGGGGGCAAAAAGAGACCCAGTACTTC.

This chain uses TRBV2 with TRBJ2-7, with 7 bases that match TRBD2. The J segment lost 3 bases and the V segment lost 11 bases, leaving 13 bases of the junction unmatched. This CDR3 has 14 residues. Germline values: CDR1 SNHLY, CDR2 FYNNEI. CDR3 bases: TGTGCCTTAGTGGAGGGGAGGGGAGGCTACGAGCAGTACTTC. Translated: CALVEGRGGYEQYF.

This chain's CDR3 is CASSPMTGRIAQPQHF. The CDR3 DNA reads TGTGCCAGTAGTCCCATGACAGGGCGGATTGCTCAGCCCCAGCATTTT. The V gene is TRBV19, the J gene TRBJ1-5, with 7 nucleotides matching TRBD1. The trim removed 5 bases at V and 6 bases at J, leaving 13 bases unmatched. The CDR3 runs to 16 residues. Germline V CDR1 and CDR2: LNHDA, SQIVND (reference sequence).

The rearrangement uses TRBV9 and TRBJ1-6; TRBD1 matches 8 bases. This CDR3 contains 13 residues. After removal of 5 bases from V and 7 bases from J, the junction contained 2 bases not matched to a gene. CDR1 and CDR2 from the germline V gene are SGDLS and YYNGEE. The CDR3 DNA is TGTGCCAGCAGTGGGACAGGAAATTCACCCCTCCACTTT. It codes for CASSGTGNSPLHF.

This sequence joins TRBV27 and TRBJ1-4; the match to TRBD1 covers 10 bases. This CDR3 comprises 17 residues. Germline V gene data show CDR1 as MNHEY and CDR2 as SMNVEV (reference sequence). The junction had 10 bases not matched to a gene; V was cut back by 5 bases and J by 4 bases. For the CDR3, the DNA is TGTGCCAGCAGTCCCCGGGACAGGGGTGCTATTAATGAAAAACTGTTTTTT. Protein product: CASSPRDRGAINEKLFF.

In this sample, this clone turned up once. V usage is TRBV30 and J usage is TRBJ2-7, with 8 bases identical to TRBD2. Germline V CDR1 and CDR2: GTSNPN, SVGIG (reference sequence). Germline trimming cut 8 bases from V and 0 bases from J; bases unmatched to any gene: 9. The CDR3 contains 14 residues. The DNA of the CDR3 is TGTGCCAGCGACCGGGGGGGGAGCTCCTACGAGCAGTACTTC. Protein: CASDRGGSSYEQYF. Using reference TRBV30 and TRBJ2-7 for the parts outside the CDR3, the full variable domain is SQTIHQWPATLVQPVGSPLSLECTVEGTSNPNLYWYRQAAGRGLQLLFYSVGIGQISSEVPQNLSASRPQDRQFILSSKKLLLSDSGFYLCASDRGGSSYEQYFGPGTRLTVT.

This clone was seen only a few times. The chain recombines TRBV28 with TRBJ1-2; 7 positions match TRBD1. Germline V gene lookup returns CDR1 MDHEN and CDR2 SYDVKM. This CDR3 has 13 amino acids. With V trimmed by 4 bases and J by 4 bases, 3 bases remained unmatched. The CDR3, as DNA: TGTGCCAGCAGTTCGACAGGGACCTATGGCTACACCTTC. It is translated as CASSSTGTYGYTF.

A note on this clone: Other DNA sequences within the sample encode an identical CDR3. The chain is built from TRBV19 and TRBJ2-1, with a tentative D call TRBD1 (6 bases). Between the trimmed V and J ends, which lost 6 bases and 3 bases, there was a span of 9 bases. The CDR3 consists of 13 residues. Germline assignment: CDR1 LNHDA and CDR2 SQIVND (reference sequence). The CDR3 DNA sequence: TGTGCCAGTAGCATACAGGGCTACAATGAGCAGTTCTTC. Translating gives CASSIQGYNEQFF.

This sequence joins TRBV5-4 and TRBJ1-5, with D maybe TRBD1 (5 bases). Per germline, CDR1 SGHNT and CDR2 YYREEE (reference sequence). V was pared by 4 bases and J by 3 bases, with 20 bases between. CDR3 length: 17 residues. DNA for the CDR3: TGTGCCAGCAGCCAAGAGGAGGGGCGCTATGACAATCAGCCCCAGCATTTT. Translated, it gives CASSQEEGRYDNQPQHF.

The chain links TRBV5-1 to TRBJ2-7; 8 nucleotides match TRBD1. Germline V CDR1 and CDR2: SGHRS, YFSETQ. This CDR3 is 19 amino acids long. Trimming cost V 0 bases and J 5 bases; bases outside gene matches: 19. The CDR3 region is CASSLGDRYALSFRDEQYF. The CDR3 region has the DNA TGCGCCAGCAGCTTGGGGGACAGGTACGCCTTATCGTTTCGTGACGAGCAGTACTTC.

This chain connects TRBV6-4 to TRBJ1-1; 7 nucleotides line up with TRBD1. CDR1 is MRHNA, CDR2 SNTAGT, per germline. The CDR3 runs 13 residues. V trimming: 6 bases; J trimming: 3 bases; junction bases outside the gene matches: 4. The CDR3 sequence is CASRGQTYTEAFF. The CDR3 DNA reads TGTGCCAGCAGGGGACAGACCTACACTGAAGCTTTCTTT.

V usage is TRBV4-3 and J usage is TRBJ2-2; D remains ambiguous. CDR3 length equals 16 residues. The germline V and J ends were trimmed by 0 bases and 6 bases, with 14 bases remaining between them. Germline loops: CDR1 LGHNA, CDR2 YSLEER. The CDR3: CASSQDPYIWSGELFF. In DNA form, the CDR3 reads TGCGCCAGCAGCCAAGATCCCTATATATGGTCCGGGGAGCTGTTTTTT.

The chain is built from TRBV10-2 and TRBJ1-2, with no clear D. From germline, CDR1 is WSHSY and CDR2 SAAADI. CDR3 length: 15 amino acids. Trimming stripped 2 bases from V and 3 bases from J, with 13 bases between. The chain's CDR3 is CASSELSQEDYGYTF. The CDR3 bases are TGCGCCAGCAGTGAGCTGAGCCAAGAGGACTATGGCTACACCTTC.